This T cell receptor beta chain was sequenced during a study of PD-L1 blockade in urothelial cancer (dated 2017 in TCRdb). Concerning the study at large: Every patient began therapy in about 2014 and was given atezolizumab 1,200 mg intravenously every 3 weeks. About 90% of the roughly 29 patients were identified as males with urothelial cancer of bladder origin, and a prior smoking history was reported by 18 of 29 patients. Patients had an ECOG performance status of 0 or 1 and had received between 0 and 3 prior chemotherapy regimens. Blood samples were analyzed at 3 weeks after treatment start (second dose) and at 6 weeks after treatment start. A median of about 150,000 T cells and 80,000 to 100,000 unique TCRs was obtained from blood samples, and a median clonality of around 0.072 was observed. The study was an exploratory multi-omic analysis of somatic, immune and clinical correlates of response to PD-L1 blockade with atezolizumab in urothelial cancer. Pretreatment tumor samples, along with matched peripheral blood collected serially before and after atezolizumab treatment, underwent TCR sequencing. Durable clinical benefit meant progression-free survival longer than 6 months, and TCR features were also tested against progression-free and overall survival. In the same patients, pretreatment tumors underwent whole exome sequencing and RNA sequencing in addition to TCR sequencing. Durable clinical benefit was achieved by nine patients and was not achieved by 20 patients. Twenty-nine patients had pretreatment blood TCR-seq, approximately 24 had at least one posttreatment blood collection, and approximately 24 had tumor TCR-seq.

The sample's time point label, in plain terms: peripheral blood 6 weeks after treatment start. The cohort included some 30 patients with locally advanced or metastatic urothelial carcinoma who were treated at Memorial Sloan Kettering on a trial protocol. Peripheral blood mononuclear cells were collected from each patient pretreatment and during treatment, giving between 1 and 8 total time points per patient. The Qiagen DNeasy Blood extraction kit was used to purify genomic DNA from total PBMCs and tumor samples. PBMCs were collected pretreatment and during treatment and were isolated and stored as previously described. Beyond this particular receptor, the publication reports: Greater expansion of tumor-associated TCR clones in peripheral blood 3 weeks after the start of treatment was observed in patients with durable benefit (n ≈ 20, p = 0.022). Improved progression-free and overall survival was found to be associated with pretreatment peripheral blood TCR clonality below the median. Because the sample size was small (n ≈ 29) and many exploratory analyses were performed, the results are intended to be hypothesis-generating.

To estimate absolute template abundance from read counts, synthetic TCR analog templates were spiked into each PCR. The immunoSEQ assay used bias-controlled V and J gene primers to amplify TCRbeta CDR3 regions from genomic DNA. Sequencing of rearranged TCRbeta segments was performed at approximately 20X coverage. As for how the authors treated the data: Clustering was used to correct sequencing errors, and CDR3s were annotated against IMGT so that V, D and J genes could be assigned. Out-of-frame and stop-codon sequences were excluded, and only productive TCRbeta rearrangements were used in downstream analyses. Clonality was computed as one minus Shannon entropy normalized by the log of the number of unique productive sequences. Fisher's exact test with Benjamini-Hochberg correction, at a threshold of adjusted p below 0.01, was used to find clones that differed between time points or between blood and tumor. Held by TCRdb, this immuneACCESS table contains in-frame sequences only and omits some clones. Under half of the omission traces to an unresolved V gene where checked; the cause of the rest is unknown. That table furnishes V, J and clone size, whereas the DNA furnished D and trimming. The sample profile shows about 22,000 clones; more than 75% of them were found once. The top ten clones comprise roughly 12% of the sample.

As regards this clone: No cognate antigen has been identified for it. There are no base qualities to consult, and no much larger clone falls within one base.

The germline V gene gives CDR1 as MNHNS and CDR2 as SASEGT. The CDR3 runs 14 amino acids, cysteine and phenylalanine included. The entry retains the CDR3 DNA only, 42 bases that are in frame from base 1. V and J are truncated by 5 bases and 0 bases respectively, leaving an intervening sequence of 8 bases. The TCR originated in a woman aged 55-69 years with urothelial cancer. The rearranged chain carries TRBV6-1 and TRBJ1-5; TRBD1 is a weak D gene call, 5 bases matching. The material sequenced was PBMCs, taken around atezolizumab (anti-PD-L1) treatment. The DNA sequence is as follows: TGTGCCAGCAGTTGGGGGGATAGCAATCAGCCCCAGCATTTT. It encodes CASSWGDSNQPQHF.